Each of the 21 T cell receptor beta chains below was sequenced from the same sample in a study of T cell responses to AZD1222 COVID-19 vaccine. Some clones are missing from TCRdb's copy, which holds only in-frame ones; the method was immunoSEQ multiplex PCR. The sample shows roughly 150,000 clones, around 91% of them seen only once. Material: peripheral blood, obtained 28 days after the second AZD1222 dose. Every receptor here comes from an adult who received the AZD1222 COVID-19 vaccine.

This chain joins TRBV3-1 (or the pseudogene TRBV3-2) and TRBJ2-2, with D maybe TRBD1 (6 bases). CDR1 is LGHDT, CDR2 YNNKEL, per germline (reference sequence). The V end lost 4 bases, the J end lost 4 bases, and 13 bases lay between the germline ends. CDR3 length: 15 residues. This chain's CDR3 is CASSLRDMFTGELFF. The CDR3 DNA is TGTGCCAGCAGCCTTAGGGACATGTTCACCGGGGAGCTGTTTTTT.

The chain employs TRBV7-9 and TRBJ2-1; 16 bases match TRBD2. V shed 6 bases, J shed 0 bases, and the junction held 8 bases outside the gene matches. Germline CDR1 is SEHNR and CDR2 is FQNEAQ (reference sequence). CDR3 length equals 19 residues. The CDR3 is CASSGTSGRALSSYNEQFF. DNA for the CDR3: TGTGCCAGCAGTGGGACTAGCGGGAGGGCCCTGAGCTCCTACAATGAGCAGTTCTTC.

This chain joins TRBV5-4 and TRBJ1-1; 9 positions match TRBD1. CDR1 and CDR2 (germline): SGHNT, YYREEE (reference sequence). V lost 4 bases and J lost 1; bases outside the gene matches: 5. CDR3 size: 15 residues. CDR3 sequence (DNA): TGTGCCAGCAGCGCACCGGGACAGGGGAACACTGAAGCTTTCTTT. This codes for CASSAPGQGNTEAFF.

This clone was counted once. V is TRBV5-1 and J is TRBJ1-6; maybe TRBD1 (5 bases). The CDR3 consists of 18 residues. Germline V gives CDR1 SGHRS, CDR2 YFSETQ. Trimming removed 2 bases from V and 7 bases from J, with 22 bases in between. CDR3 sequence: CASSLTSIGAGKNSPLHF. CDR3 nucleotides: TGCGCCAGCAGCTTAACATCGATCGGGGCTGGGAAAAATTCACCCCTCCACTTT.

The CDR3 spells CASSGITGSGEQYF. CDR3 DNA sequence: TGTGCCAGCAGCGGAATAACAGGGTCTGGCGAGCAGTACTTC. This rearrangement joins TRBV5-4 to TRBJ2-7; D may be TRBD1 (6 bases). The CDR3 length is 14 residues. Trimming cost V 4 bases and J 6 bases, with 17 bases left between them. The germline gives CDR1 SGHNT, CDR2 YYREEE (reference sequence). Full variable domain (missing parts from reference TRBV5-4 and TRBJ2-7): ETGVTQSPTHLIKTRGQQVTLRCSSQSGHNTVSWYQQALGQGPQFIFQYYREEENGRGNFPPRFSGLQFPNYSSELNVNALELDDSALYLCASSGITGSGEQYFGPGTRLTVT.

This rearrangement joins TRBV6-5 to TRBJ1-5, with a weak D call TRBD1 (6 bases). Germline assignment: CDR1 MNHEY and CDR2 SVGAGI. Trimming removed 5 bases at V and 4 bases at J, with 12 bases between. The CDR3 sequence is 14 residues long. CDR3 residues: CASSLSDRNQPQHF. Written as DNA, the CDR3 is TGTGCCAGCAGTCTATCGGACAGAAATCAGCCCCAGCATTTT.

The rearrangement links TRBV5-1 to TRBJ2-1; perhaps TRBD2 as D (5 bases). Trimming shortened V by 7 bases and J by 8 bases, and 13 bases separated the two germline ends. There are 12 residues in the CDR3. Germline CDR1 reads SGHRS; CDR2 reads YFSETQ. The CDR3 is CASQRSADEQFF. In DNA form, the CDR3 reads TGCGCCAGCCAGAGGTCAGCGGATGAGCAGTTCTTC.

The V call is TRBV7-9, the J call TRBJ2-1, with D unclear. The V gene lost 5 bases and the J gene lost 8 bases, with 19 bases spanning the gap. The CDR3 is 15 residues long. The germline V gene encodes CDR1 SEHNR and CDR2 FQNEAQ (reference sequence). Written as DNA, the CDR3 is TGTGCCAGCAGCCCCTCGCTGCTAGGACCCGATGAGCAGTTCTTC. Translated: CASSPSLLGPDEQFF.

The rearrangement joins TRBV6-5 to TRBJ1-2; 8 nucleotides match TRBD1. CDR3 length: 14 amino acids. CDR1 is MNHEY, CDR2 SVGAGI, per germline. With 8 bases clipped from V and 0 bases from J, the junction kept 5 bases outside the gene matches. The CDR3 is CASYRGTSNYGYTF. In DNA form, the CDR3 reads TGTGCCAGCTACAGGGGGACGTCTAACTATGGCTACACCTTC.

This chain joins TRBV5-5 and TRBJ1-2; 10 bases line up with TRBD1. CDR3 length: 16 residues. The ends lost 2 bases at V and 2 bases at J; junction bases unmatched: 6. CDR1 and CDR2 (germline): SGHKS, YYEKEE (reference sequence). The CDR3 here is CASSFNSGQGNYGYTF. The CDR3, as DNA: TGTGCCAGCAGCTTCAACTCGGGACAGGGGAACTATGGCTACACCTTC.

This clone was picked up one time. The chain combines TRBV2 with TRBJ1-5, with D hard to call. Germline-derived CDR1 and CDR2 are SNHLY and FYNNEI. Trimming left V 6 bases short and J 10 bases short, with 13 bases between. The CDR3 spans 12 residues. CDR3 DNA: TGTGCCAGCAGCCCGTCTGAGGCCCCCCAGCATTTT. Its protein is CASSPSEAPQHF.

The genes are TRBV5-1 and TRBJ2-7; the D call may be TRBD1 or TRBD2 (5 bases each). Trimming took off 5 bases at V and 3 bases at J, with 30 bases between the two ends. The CDR3 loop spans 19 amino acids. Germline CDR1 and CDR2: SGHRS and YFSETQ. The CDR3 here is CASRGVGGRTPLGNYEQYF. CDR3 DNA: TGCGCCAGCAGAGGGGTTGGAGGCAGGACCCCCCTCGGGAACTACGAGCAGTACTTC. Supplemented by reference TRBV5-1 and TRBJ2-7, the full variable domain reads KAGVTQTPRYLIKTRGQQVTLSCSPISGHRSVSWYQQTPGQGLQFLFEYFSETQRNKGNFPGRFSGRQFSNSRSEMNVSTLELGDSALYLCASRGVGGRTPLGNYEQYFGPGTRLTVT.

The V gene is TRBV18, the J gene TRBJ1-4; no firm D call. The CDR3 totals 15 residues. The V and J ends lost 3 bases and 5 bases respectively, with 13 bases between them. CDR1 and CDR2 from the germline V gene are KGHSH and LQKENI. The CDR3 DNA follows: TGTGCCAGCTCACCTCCCGGCGGGGTCAATGAAAAACTGTTTTTT. Encoded protein: CASSPPGGVNEKLFF.

CDR3 bases: TGTGCCAGCAGTCAGGGACTAGCGGGGACTAGCACAGATACGCAGTATTTT. Residues: CASSQGLAGTSTDTQYF. This chain joins TRBV6-2 or TRBV6-3 and TRBJ2-3, with 13 bases that match TRBD2. Per germline, CDR1 MNHEY and CDR2 SVGEGT. The junction had 5 bases not matched to a gene; V was cut back by 5 bases and J by 0 bases. The CDR3 runs to 17 residues.

V usage is TRBV30 and J usage is TRBJ2-5; 8 nucleotides match TRBD1. Germline CDR1 and CDR2: GTSNPN and SVGIG (reference sequence). V lost 2 bases and J lost 4; bases outside the gene matches: 18. CDR3 length: 18 residues. Here the CDR3 reads CAWSPSRQGAQTLETQYF. The CDR3, as DNA: TGTGCCTGGAGTCCTAGTCGGCAGGGGGCGCAAACGTTAGAGACCCAGTACTTC. Looking up the rest from reference TRBV30 and TRBJ2-5 gives the full variable domain: SQTIHQWPATLVQPVGSPLSLECTVEGTSNPNLYWYRQAAGRGLQLLFYSVGIGQISSEVPQNLSASRPQDRQFILSSKKLLLSDSGFYLCAWSPSRQGAQTLETQYFGPGTRLLVL.

V usage is TRBV7-2 and J usage is TRBJ2-1; D gene unclear. Germline CDR1 and CDR2: SGHTA and FQGNSA. V was shortened by 5 bases and J by 2 bases, with 16 bases between the two germline ends. The CDR3 has 16 amino acids. CDR3 region: CASSPTWRSTYNEQFF. As DNA, the CDR3 is TGTGCCAGCAGCCCCACTTGGCGGTCTACCTACAATGAGCAGTTCTTC.

V gene TRBV9 combines with J gene TRBJ1-5; tentatively, D is TRBD1 (5 bases). Germline V gene lookup returns CDR1 SGDLS and CDR2 YYNGEE. V was trimmed by 1 base and J by 7 bases, leaving 12 bases between them. The CDR3 loop spans 14 amino acids. The CDR3 bases are TGTGCCAGCAGCGTAACTCCAGGGAGCCAGCCCCAGCATTTT. As protein: CASSVTPGSQPQHF.

In this sample, this clone turned up a few times. The rearrangement uses TRBV12-3 or TRBV12-4 and TRBJ2-2, with D maybe TRBD2 (6 bases). The germline V and J ends were trimmed by 6 bases and 5 bases, with 10 bases remaining between them. The CDR3 is 13 amino acids. CDR3 amino acids: CASSGRETGELFF. DNA of the CDR3: TGTGCCAGCAGCGGACGGGAGACCGGGGAGCTGTTTTTT.

V and J are TRBV19 and TRBJ2-2; unclear D gene. The V gene's germline CDR1 is LNHDA and CDR2 SQIVND (reference sequence). This CDR3 is built from 14 residues. Trimming took 0 bases from V and 4 from J, leaving 6 bases between them. The CDR3 region is CASSIEGGTGELFF. In DNA form, the CDR3 reads TGTGCCAGTAGTATAGAGGGCGGCACCGGGGAGCTGTTTTTT. Full variable domain (outside the CDR3, taken from reference TRBV19 and TRBJ2-2): DGGITQSPKYLFRKEGQNVTLSCEQNLNHDAMYWYRQDPGQGLRLIYYSQIVNDFQKGDIAEGYSVSREKKESFPLTVTSAQKNPTAFYLCASSIEGGTGELFFGEGSRLTVL.

The chain couples TRBV19 to TRBJ2-6; D is possibly TRBD1 (6 bases). CDR3 size: 23 residues. The germline V gene has CDR1 LNHDA and CDR2 SQIVND (reference sequence). Trimming took off 3 bases at V and 1 base at J, with 31 bases between the two ends. The CDR3 nucleotides read TGTGCCAGTAGTATGGTCCCTGCGGCATTGGGGGCCTCGGCGATATCTGGGGCCAACGTCCTGACTTTC. This codes for CASSMVPAALGASAISGANVLTF.

V and J are TRBV2 and TRBJ2-5; D is unclear. This CDR3 has 14 residues. V was pared by 3 bases and J by 5 bases, with 13 bases between. Germline V CDR1 and CDR2: SNHLY, FYNNEI. In DNA form, the CDR3 reads TGTGCCAGCAGTGATCGAACGGGCCGGGAGACCCAGTACTTC. Encoded protein: CASSDRTGRETQYF. The whole variable domain, remainder taken from reference TRBV2 and TRBJ2-5, is EPEVTQTPSHQVTQMGQEVILRCVPISNHLYFYWYRQILGQKVEFLVSFYNNEISEKSEIFDDQFSVERPDGSNFTLKIRSTKLEDSAMYFCASSDRTGRETQYFGPGTRLLVL.